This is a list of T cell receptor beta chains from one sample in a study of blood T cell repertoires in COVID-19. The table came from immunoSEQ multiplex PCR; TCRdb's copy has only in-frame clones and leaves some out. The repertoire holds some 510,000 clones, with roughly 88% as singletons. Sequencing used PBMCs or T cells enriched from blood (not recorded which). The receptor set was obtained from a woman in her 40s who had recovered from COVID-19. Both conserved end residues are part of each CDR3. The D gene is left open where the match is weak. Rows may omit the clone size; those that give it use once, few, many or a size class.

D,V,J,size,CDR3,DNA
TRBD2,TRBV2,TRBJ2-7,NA,CASSWERTSVYEQYF,TGTGCCAGCAGTTGGGAGCGGACTAGCGTCTACGAGCAGTACTTC
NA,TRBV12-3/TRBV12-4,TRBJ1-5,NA,CASRFRLDQPQHF,TGTGCCAGCAGATTTCGCCTAGATCAGCCCCAGCATTTT
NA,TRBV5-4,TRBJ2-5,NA,CASSLGGVQETQYF,TGTGCCAGCAGCTTGGGCGGGGTACAGGAGACCCAGTACTTC
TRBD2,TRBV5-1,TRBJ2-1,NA,CASSHGTSGSFSYNEQFF,TGCGCCAGCAGCCACGGGACTAGCGGGTCATTTTCCTACAATGAGCAGTTCTTC
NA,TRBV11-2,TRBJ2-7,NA,CASSFGQVPTYEQYF,TGTGCCAGCAGCTTTGGGCAGGTACCAACCTACGAGCAGTACTTC
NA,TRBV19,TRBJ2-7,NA,CASSLGATYEQYF,TGTGCCAGTAGTCTAGGGGCGACCTACGAGCAGTACTTC
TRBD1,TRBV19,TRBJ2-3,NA,CASRPPGQITDTQYF,TGTGCCAGTCGACCACCGGGACAGATCACAGATACGCAGTATTTT
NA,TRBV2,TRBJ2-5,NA,CASSEAPPSVAETQYF,TGTGCCAGCAGTGAAGCACCACCTAGCGTGGCAGAGACCCAGTACTTC
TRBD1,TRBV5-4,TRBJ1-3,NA,CASSGIQGAGNTIYF,TGTGCCAGCAGCGGAATACAGGGGGCTGGAAACACCATATATTTT
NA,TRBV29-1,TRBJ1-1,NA,CSVRWGGTEAFF,TGCAGCGTCCGCTGGGGAGGGACTGAAGCTTTCTTT
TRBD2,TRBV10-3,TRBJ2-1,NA,CAISPLLAGSNEQFF,TGTGCCATCAGTCCGCTTCTAGCGGGAAGCAATGAGCAGTTCTTC
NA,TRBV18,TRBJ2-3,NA,CASSPPRGGRTTDTQYF,TGTGCCAGCTCACCCCCAAGGGGGGGGCGAACCACAGATACGCAGTATTTT
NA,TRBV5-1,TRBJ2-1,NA,CASSSGPISSYNEQFF,TGCGCCAGCAGCAGCGGACCCATCAGCTCCTACAATGAGCAGTTCTTC
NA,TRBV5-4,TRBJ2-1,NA,CASSLEVRRDSSYNEQFF,TGTGCCAGCAGCTTGGAGGTAAGGCGGGACAGCTCCTACAATGAGCAGTTCTTC
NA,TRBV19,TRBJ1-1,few,CASSTRTTYTEAFF,TGTGCCAGTAGTACCCGGACAACGTACACTGAAGCTTTCTTT
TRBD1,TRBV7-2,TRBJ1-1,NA,CASSLGPGQGYTEAFF,TGTGCCAGCAGCTTAGGGCCTGGACAGGGCTACACTGAAGCTTTCTTT
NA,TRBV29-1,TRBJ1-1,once,CSVNLSGTTVRAFF,TGCAGCGTAAACCTCTCCGGGACAACAGTTCGAGCTTTCTTT
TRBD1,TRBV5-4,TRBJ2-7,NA,CASSSKGQGREQYF,TGTGCCAGCAGCTCCAAGGGACAGGGTCGCGAGCAGTACTTC
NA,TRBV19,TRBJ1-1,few,CASSLRKNTEAFF,TGTGCCAGTAGTCTTCGTAAGAACACTGAAGCTTTCTTT
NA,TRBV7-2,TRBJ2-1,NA,CASSLSVREPEQFF,TGTGCCAGCAGCTTAAGTGTGCGGGAACCCGAGCAGTTCTTC
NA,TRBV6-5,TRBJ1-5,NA,CASSQMANQPQHF,TGTGCCAGCAGTCAAATGGCCAATCAGCCCCAGCATTTT
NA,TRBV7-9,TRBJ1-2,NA,CASSGWTALGYTF,TGTGCCAGCAGCGGTTGGACAGCCCTTGGCTACACCTTC